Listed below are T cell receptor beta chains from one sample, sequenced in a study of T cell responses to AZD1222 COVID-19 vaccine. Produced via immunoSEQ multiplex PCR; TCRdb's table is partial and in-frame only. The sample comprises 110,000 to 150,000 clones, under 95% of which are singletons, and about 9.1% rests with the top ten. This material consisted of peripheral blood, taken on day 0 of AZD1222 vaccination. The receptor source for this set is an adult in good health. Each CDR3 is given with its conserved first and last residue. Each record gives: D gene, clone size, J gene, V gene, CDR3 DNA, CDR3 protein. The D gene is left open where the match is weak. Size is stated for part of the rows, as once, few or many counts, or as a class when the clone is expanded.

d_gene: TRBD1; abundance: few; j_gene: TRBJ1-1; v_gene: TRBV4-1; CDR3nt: TGCGCCAGCAGCCAAGAAGACAGGGGTGAAGCTTTCTTT; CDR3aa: CASSQEDRGEAFF
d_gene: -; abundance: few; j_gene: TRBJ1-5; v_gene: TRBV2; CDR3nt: TGTGCCAGCAACCGACAGTATTATAGCAATCAGCCCCAGCATTTT; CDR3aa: CASNRQYYSNQPQHF
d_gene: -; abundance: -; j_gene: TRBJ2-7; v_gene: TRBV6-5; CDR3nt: TGTGCCAGCAGTACCCTCACCGAGCAGTACTTC; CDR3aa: CASSTLTEQYF
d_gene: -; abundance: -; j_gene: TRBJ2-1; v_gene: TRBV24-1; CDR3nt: TGTGCCACCAGTGACCCCCGTGACCGGTATGAGCAGTTCTTC; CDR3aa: CATSDPRDRYEQFF
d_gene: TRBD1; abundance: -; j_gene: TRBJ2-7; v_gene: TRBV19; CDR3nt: TGTGCCAGTAGTTCGAGGGACAGGGCGAGAGGGGCTCTCGAGCAGTACTTC; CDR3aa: CASSSRDRARGALEQYF
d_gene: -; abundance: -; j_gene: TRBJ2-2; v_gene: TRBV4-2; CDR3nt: TGTGCCAGCAGCCAAGACTGGGGGGACACCGGGGAGCTGTTTTTT; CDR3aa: CASSQDWGDTGELFF
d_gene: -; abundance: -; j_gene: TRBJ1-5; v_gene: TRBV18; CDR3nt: TGTGCCAGCTCACCCTCCGATCAGCCCCAGCATTTT; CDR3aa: CASSPSDQPQHF
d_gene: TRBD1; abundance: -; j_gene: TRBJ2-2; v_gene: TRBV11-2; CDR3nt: TGTGCCAGCAGCTACAGGGGAGTGGGGGTCGGGGAGCTGTTTTTT; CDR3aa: CASSYRGVGVGELFF
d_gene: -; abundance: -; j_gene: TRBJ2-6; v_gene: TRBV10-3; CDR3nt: TGTGCCATCAGTGAGGGATGGGGGAACATCGCTGGGGCCAACGTCCTGACTTTC; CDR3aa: CAISEGWGNIAGANVLTF
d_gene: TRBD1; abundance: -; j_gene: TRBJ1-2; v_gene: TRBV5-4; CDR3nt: TGTGCCAGCAGCCGGGGGACAGGGGGTAACTATGGCTACACCTTC; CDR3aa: CASSRGTGGNYGYTF
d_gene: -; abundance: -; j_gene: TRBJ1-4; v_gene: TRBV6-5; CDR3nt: TGTGCCAGCGAGAGCGGGGGCGTTGAAAAACTGTTTTTT; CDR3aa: CASESGGVEKLFF
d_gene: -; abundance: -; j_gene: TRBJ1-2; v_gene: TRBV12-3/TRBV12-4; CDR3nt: TGTGCCAGCAGTTCAGGTGCTTTTGGCTACACCTTC; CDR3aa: CASSSGAFGYTF
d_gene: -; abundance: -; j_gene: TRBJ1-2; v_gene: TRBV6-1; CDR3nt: TGTGCCAGCAGTGAAGCGAGGTCGAGGACAGCCTATGGCTACACCTTC; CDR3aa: CASSEARSRTAYGYTF
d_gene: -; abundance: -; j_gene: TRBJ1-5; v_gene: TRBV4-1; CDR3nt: TGCGCCAGCAGCCAAGATGGGGGTAGCAATCAGCCCCAGCATTTT; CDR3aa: CASSQDGGSNQPQHF
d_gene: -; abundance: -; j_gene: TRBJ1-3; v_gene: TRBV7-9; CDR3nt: TGTGCCAGCAGCGTACGGACGGGAATCTCTGGAAACACCATATATTTT; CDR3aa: CASSVRTGISGNTIYF
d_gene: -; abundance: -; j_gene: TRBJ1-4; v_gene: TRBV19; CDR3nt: TGTGCCAGTAGTATAAAGACTAGCGAAAAACTGTTTTTT; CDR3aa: CASSIKTSEKLFF